The present T cell receptor beta chain was sequenced within a study of blood T cell repertoires in COVID-19. Study details: Sample material is recorded as cDNA or gDNA derived from T cells, B-cell-depleted T cells, or PBMCs.

This CDR3 is 17 amino acids long. The germline V gene has CDR1 SSHAT and CDR2 FNYEAQ (reference sequence). Authors' processing steps: Reference gene primer amplification in the assay estimated nucleated cell counts. Libraries were prepared by immunoSEQ multiplex PCR; TCRdb keeps only in-frame clonotypes and omits some of them. V and J calls and clone size are copied from that table; D and trimming were computed from the DNA. The sample records about 290,000 clones, around four fifths being singletons. Note on this clone: The germline gene is not matched at one end of the junction; a read error may be the cause.

This rearrangement joins TRBV7-7 to TRBJ1-5; 9 bases line up with TRBD1. The sequence was collected from a woman aged 50 to 60 with active or convalescent COVID-19. The sequencing sample was made of peripheral blood. For the CDR3, the DNA is TGTGCTAGCAGCTTAGCGCCAGACAGGGGGAGCAATCAGCCCCAGCATTTT. Translating it yields CASSLAPDRGSNQPQHF.